This T cell receptor beta chain was profiled in a study of cytomegalovirus exposure and HLA in healthy donors. General study findings and limits: Presence/absence analyses assumed roughly uniform sequencing depth across donors, which may not hold. Immune exposure information available was restricted to CMV serostatus.

Trimming removed 2 bases at V and 4 bases at J, with 8 bases between. In germline, CDR1 is KGHSH, CDR2 LQKENI. The CDR3 covers 14 residues. On this clone: No antigen is known for it.

Primers for the PCR totalled 60 Vbeta and 13 Jbeta. Clones were sequenced by immunoSEQ multiplex PCR, and TCRdb holds only the in-frame ones, with some missing. The table has 100,000 to 150,000 clones, 65% to 80% seen once. The chain recombines TRBV18 with TRBJ1-4; possible D gene TRBD1, 6 bases. Input material: PBMCs. This clonotype originated in a woman aged 55-69 years in good health and CMV-seropositive. DNA of the CDR3: TGTGCCAGCTCACCAGGACAGATTAATGAAAAACTGTTTTTT. Protein sequence: CASSPGQINEKLFF. Full variable domain (outside the CDR3, taken from reference TRBV18 and TRBJ1-4): NAGVMQNPRHLVRRRGQEARLRCSPMKGHSHVYWYRQLPEEGLKFMVYLQKENIIDESGMPKERFSAEFPKEGPSILRIQQVVRGDSAAYFCASSPGQINEKLFFGSGTQLSVL.